This T cell receptor (beta chain) was recorded in a study of cytomegalovirus exposure and HLA in healthy donors. Study-level information: The 666 first-cohort repertoires shared a platform with the approximately 120 validation repertoires, as reported in a later analysis.

Points from the study as a whole: Most TCR sequences were rare, but some public TCRs occurred in many donors. Altogether, around 160 TCR beta chains were recorded as cytomegalovirus-associated.

Method: immunoSEQ multiplex PCR; TCRdb's copy keeps in-frame clones and lacks some. The data show about 65,000 clones, roughly 94% seen once. Note on this clone: Its antigen remains unknown.

This CDR3 comprises 13 residues. Trimming pared 2 bases from V and 6 bases from J, leaving 11 bases between. The germline V gene has CDR1 SGHTA and CDR2 FQGTGA. The sequence was collected from a woman between 18 and 29 years old in good health and CMV-seronegative. The source material was PBMCs. The rearrangement uses TRBV7-3 and TRBJ2-7; a possible D gene is TRBD2 (5 bases). CDR3 sequence reads: CASSLFSGGEQYF. CDR3 DNA: TGTGCCAGCAGCTTATTTAGTGGAGGCGAGCAGTACTTC.